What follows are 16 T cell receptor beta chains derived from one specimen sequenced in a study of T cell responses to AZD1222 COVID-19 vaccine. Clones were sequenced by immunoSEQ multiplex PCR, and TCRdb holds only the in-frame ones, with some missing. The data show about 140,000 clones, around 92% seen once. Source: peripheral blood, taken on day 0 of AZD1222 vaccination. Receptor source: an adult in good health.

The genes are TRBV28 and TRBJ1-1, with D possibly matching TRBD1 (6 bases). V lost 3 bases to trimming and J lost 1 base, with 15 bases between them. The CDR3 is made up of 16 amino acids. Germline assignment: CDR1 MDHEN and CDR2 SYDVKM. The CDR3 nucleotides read TGTGCCAGCAGTTTGTCCCCCTGGGGGGCGAACACTGAAGCTTTCTTT. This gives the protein CASSLSPWGANTEAFF.

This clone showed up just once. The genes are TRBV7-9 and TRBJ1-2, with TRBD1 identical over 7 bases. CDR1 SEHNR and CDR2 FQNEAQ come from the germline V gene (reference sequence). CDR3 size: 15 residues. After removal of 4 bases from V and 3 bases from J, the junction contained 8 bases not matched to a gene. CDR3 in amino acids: CASSSRGPRDYGYTF. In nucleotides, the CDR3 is TGTGCCAGCAGCTCTAGGGGGCCCCGGGACTATGGCTACACCTTC.

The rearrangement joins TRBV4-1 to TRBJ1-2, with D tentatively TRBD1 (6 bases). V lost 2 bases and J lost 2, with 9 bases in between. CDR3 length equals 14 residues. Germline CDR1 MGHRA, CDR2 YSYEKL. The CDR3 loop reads CASSQSGGNYGYTF. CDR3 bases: TGCGCCAGCAGCCAAAGTGGGGGCAACTATGGCTACACCTTC.

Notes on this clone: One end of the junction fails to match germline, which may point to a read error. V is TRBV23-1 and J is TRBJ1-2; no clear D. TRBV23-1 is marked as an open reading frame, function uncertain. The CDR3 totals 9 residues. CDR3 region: CASSQERPF. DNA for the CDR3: TGCGCCAGCAGTCAAGAAAGGCCATTC.

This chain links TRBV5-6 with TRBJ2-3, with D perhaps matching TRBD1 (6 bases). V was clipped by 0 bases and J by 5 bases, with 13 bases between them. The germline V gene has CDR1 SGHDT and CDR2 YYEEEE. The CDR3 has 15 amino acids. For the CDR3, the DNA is TGTGCCAGCAGCTTGGACAGGGAAGTACGAGATACGCAGTATTTT. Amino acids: CASSLDREVRDTQYF.

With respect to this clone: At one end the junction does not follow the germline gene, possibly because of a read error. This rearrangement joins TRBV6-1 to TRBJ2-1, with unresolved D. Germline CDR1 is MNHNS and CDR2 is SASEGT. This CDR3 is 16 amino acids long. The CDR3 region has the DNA TGTGCCAGCAGTGAAGACTGGCGAAGCTCCTTCAATGAGCAGTTCTTC. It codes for CASSEDWRSSFNEQFF.

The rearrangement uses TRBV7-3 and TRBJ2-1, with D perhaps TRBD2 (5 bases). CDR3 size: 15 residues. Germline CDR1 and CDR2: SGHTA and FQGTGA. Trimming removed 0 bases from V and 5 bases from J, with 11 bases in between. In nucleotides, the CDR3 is TGTGCCAGCAGCTTAACCGGGAATCTGGACAATGAGCAGTTCTTC. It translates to CASSLTGNLDNEQFF.

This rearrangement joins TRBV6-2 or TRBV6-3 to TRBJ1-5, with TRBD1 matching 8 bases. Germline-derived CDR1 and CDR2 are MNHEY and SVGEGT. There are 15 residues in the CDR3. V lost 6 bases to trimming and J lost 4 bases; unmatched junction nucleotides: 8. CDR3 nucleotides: TGTGCCAGCAGCTGGCACAGGGGGGTAAATCAGCCCCAGCATTTT. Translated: CASSWHRGVNQPQHF.

CDR3 coding DNA: TGCGCCAGCTCCACCCCCGGACGCAACGAGCAGTACTTC. Amino acid sequence: CASSTPGRNEQYF. V usage is TRBV23-1 and J usage is TRBJ2-7; D is undetermined. TRBV23-1 is an open reading frame, and its role is uncertain. V shed 8 bases and J shed 5 bases, with 16 bases lying between them. There are 13 residues in the CDR3.

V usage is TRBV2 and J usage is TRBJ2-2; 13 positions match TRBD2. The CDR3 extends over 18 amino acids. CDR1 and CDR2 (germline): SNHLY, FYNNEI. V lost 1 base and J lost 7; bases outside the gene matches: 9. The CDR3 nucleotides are TGTGCCAGCAGTGAAGGAGGACTAGCGGGGGCAAAGGGCGGGGAGCTGTTTTTT. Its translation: CASSEGGLAGAKGGELFF.

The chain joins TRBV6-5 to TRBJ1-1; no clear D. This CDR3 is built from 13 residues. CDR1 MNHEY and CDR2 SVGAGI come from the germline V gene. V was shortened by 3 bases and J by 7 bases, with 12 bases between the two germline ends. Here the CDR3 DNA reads TGTGCCAGCAGTTATAACCGACAAGTTGAAGCTTTCTTT. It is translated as CASSYNRQVEAFF.

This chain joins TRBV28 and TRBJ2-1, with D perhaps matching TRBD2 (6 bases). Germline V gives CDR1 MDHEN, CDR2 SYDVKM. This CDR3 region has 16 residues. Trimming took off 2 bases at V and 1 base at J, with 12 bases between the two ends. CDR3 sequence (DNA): TGTGCCAGCAGTTTACTTGGGGACTCTTCCTACAATGAGCAGTTCTTC. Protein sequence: CASSLLGDSSYNEQFF.

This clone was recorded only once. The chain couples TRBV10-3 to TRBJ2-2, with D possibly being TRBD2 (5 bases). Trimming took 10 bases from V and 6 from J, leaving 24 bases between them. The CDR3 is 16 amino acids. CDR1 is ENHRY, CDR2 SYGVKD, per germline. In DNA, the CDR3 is TGTGCCACCGCCGAGAGAGGGTCGGGTTTACCCGGGGAGCTGTTTTTT. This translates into CATAERGSGLPGELFF.

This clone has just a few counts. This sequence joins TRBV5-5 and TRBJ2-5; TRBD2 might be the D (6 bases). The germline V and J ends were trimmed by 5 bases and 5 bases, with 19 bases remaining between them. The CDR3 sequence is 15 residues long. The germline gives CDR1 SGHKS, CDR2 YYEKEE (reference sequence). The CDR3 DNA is TGTGCCAGCAGGCTTAGCGGCCAGGGTTTGGAGACCCAGTACTTC. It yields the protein CASRLSGQGLETQYF.

CDR3 nucleotides: TGTGCAAGTCGCCCCATACAGGGAAGGGGAGAGACCCAGTACTTC. Its translation: CASRPIQGRGETQYF. The chain recombines TRBV12-2 with TRBJ2-5; the table's D call of TRBD1 was not tested on the DNA. TRBV12-2 is assigned pseudogene status. The CDR3 sequence is 15 residues long.

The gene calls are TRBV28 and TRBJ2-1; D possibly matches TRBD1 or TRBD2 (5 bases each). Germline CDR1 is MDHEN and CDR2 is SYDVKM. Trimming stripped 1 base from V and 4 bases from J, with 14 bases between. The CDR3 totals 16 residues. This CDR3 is CASSLYGTEGYNEQFF. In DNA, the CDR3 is TGTGCCAGCAGTTTATATGGGACGGAAGGATACAATGAGCAGTTCTTC.